The rows below give T cell receptor beta chains drawn from one sample of a study of shared clonotypes between healthy human individuals. Measured with immunoSEQ multiplex PCR; TCRdb has only the in-frame clones, and not every one. This sample yields about 680,000 clones, of which about 90% are seen a single time; about 24% belongs to the top ten. Sequenced material: naive CD8+ T cells sorted from blood. The source is a man aged 30 to 45 in good health. CDR3s include the opening cysteine and the closing phenylalanine or tryptophan. D genes are given only for firm matches. Clone size appears in some rows only: once, few, many, or a class for an expanded clone.

clone size,D gene,V gene,J gene,CDR3 protein,CDR3 DNA
NA,TRBD1,TRBV7-9,TRBJ2-5,CASSLTTGGLETQYF,TGTGCCAGCAGCTTAACGACAGGGGGTTTAGAGACCCAGTACTTC
NA,NA,TRBV28,TRBJ2-2,CASSFFVTGELFF,TGTGCCAGCAGTTTTTTTGTCACCGGGGAGCTGTTTTTT
NA,NA,TRBV27,TRBJ1-1,CASSLGSGRATTEAFF,TGTGCCAGCAGTTTAGGTTCAGGCAGGGCGACCACTGAAGCTTTCTTT
NA,NA,TRBV9,TRBJ1-2,CASGGDHYGYTF,TGTGCCAGCGGGGGGGACCACTATGGCTACACCTTC
NA,NA,TRBV6-4,TRBJ2-1,CASSDWLGNEQFF,TGTGCCAGCAGTGATTGGTTAGGAAATGAGCAGTTCTTC
NA,NA,TRBV30,TRBJ1-1,CAEGQLTEAFF,TGTGCCGAGGGGCAGCTTACTGAAGCTTTCTTT
NA,TRBD1,TRBV28,TRBJ1-1,CASSFRTGATEAFF,TGTGCCAGCAGTTTCCGGACAGGGGCGACTGAAGCTTTCTTT
once,NA,TRBV19,TRBJ1-5,CASSMVNRDSNQPQHF,TGTGCCAGTAGTATGGTTAACAGGGATAGCAATCAGCCCCAGCATTTT
NA,NA,TRBV5-1,TRBJ2-7,CASSHTQSGTSSYEQYF,TGCGCCAGCAGCCACACCCAATCGGGCACATCCTCCTACGAGCAGTACTTC
NA,NA,TRBV19,TRBJ2-3,CASSLGLPDTQYF,TGTGCCAGTAGTTTGGGCCTGCCGGATACGCAGTATTTT
NA,TRBD1,TRBV28,TRBJ2-1,CASSSGQVFYEQFF,TGTGCCAGCAGTTCCGGACAGGTGTTTTATGAGCAGTTCTTC
NA,TRBD2,TRBV9,TRBJ2-7,CASSVGHSGRAREQYF,TGTGCCAGCAGCGTCGGACATAGCGGGAGGGCCAGGGAGCAGTACTTC
NA,TRBD2,TRBV7-9,TRBJ2-1,CASSPTSWSLGEQFF,TGTGCCAGCAGCCCGACTAGCTGGAGCTTGGGCGAGCAGTTCTTC
NA,NA,TRBV15,TRBJ2-7,CATSSGNEQYF,TGTGCCACCAGTTCAGGGAACGAGCAGTACTTC
NA,NA,TRBV6-1,TRBJ2-7,CASEDFSFEQYF,TGTGCCAGCGAGGATTTCAGTTTCGAGCAGTACTTC
NA,TRBD2,TRBV6-1,TRBJ2-7,CASSEESGGRADYEQYF,TGTGCCAGCAGTGAAGAATCTGGCGGGAGGGCGGACTACGAGCAGTACTTC
NA,TRBD1,TRBV25-1,TRBJ1-1,CASSESQGGGEAFF,TGTGCCAGCAGTGAATCACAGGGGGGCGGAGAAGCTTTCTTT
NA,NA,TRBV5-5,TRBJ1-2,CASSHPFGYYGYTF,TGTGCCAGCAGCCACCCCTTTGGGTACTATGGCTACACCTTC
NA,NA,TRBV9,TRBJ2-1,CASSVGSGEQFF,TGTGCCAGCAGCGTAGGTAGCGGTGAGCAGTTCTTC
NA,TRBD2,TRBV2,TRBJ2-2,CASITSGRALTGELFF,TGTGCCAGCATCACTAGCGGGAGGGCCCTCACCGGGGAGCTGTTTTTT
NA,NA,TRBV19,TRBJ1-3,CASSYENTIYF,TGTGCCAGTAGTTACGAAAACACCATATATTTT
NA,TRBD1,TRBV29-1,TRBJ1-1,CSVEARGQGNFMNTEAFF,TGCAGCGTTGAAGCTAGGGGACAGGGCAATTTTATGAACACTGAAGCTTTCTTT